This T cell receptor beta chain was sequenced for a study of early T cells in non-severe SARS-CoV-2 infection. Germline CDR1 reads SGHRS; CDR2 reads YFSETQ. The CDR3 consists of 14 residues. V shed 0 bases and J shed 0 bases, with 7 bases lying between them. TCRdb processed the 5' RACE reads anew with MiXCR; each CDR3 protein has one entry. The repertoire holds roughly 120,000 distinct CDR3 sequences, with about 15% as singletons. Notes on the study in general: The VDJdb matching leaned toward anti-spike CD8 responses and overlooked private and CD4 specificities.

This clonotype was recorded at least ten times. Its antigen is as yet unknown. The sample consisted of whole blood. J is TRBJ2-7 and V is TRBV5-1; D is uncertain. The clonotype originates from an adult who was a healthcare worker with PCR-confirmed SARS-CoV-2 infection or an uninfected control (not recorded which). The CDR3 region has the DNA TGCGCCAGCAGCTTGGGAAAATCCTCCTACGAGCAGTACTTC. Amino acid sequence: CASSLGKSSYEQYF.